A single sample is the source of the 9 T cell receptor beta chains below, sequenced in a study of T cell changes during pregnancy in multiple sclerosis. Only in-frame clones appear in the TCRdb table, and some are missing; sequencing was by immunoSEQ multiplex PCR. The table has approximately 72,000 clones, around 90% seen once. The sample in question was peripheral blood, obtained in the first trimester of pregnancy. These receptors came from a female donor in good health, enrolled as a control in a pregnancy study.

The gene calls are TRBV7-9 and TRBJ2-5, with 8 bases fitting TRBD1. The CDR3 contains 14 residues. CDR1 SEHNR and CDR2 FQNEAQ come from the germline V gene (reference sequence). V was clipped by 4 bases and J by 2 bases; unmatched bases: 3. Here the CDR3 DNA reads TGTGCCAGCAGCTCCCGGACAGGGCAAGAGACCCAGTACTTC. Residues: CASSSRTGQETQYF. The full variable domain, its missing parts supplied by reference TRBV7-9 and TRBJ2-5, is DTGVSQNPRHKITKRGQNVTFRCDPISEHNRLYWYRQTLGQGPEFLTYFQNEAQLEKSRLLSDRFSAERPKGSFSTLEIQRTEQGDSAMYLCASSSRTGQETQYFGPGTRLLVL.

This chain connects TRBV28 to TRBJ1-2; TRBD1 is a possible D gene (5 bases). This CDR3 comprises 15 residues. Between the trimmed V and J ends, which lost 6 bases and 0 bases, there was a span of 14 bases. Per the germline V gene, CDR1 is MDHEN and CDR2 is SYDVKM. The CDR3 loop reads CASSPQAGANYGYTF. The CDR3 DNA reads TGTGCCAGCAGCCCCCAGGCGGGGGCTAACTATGGCTACACCTTC.

This clone was seen a handful of times. The J gene is TRBJ2-1, the V gene TRBV25-1, with D possibly being TRBD1 (5 bases). Per the germline V gene, CDR1 is MGHDK and CDR2 is SYGVNS. The CDR3 consists of 13 residues. Trimming pared 4 bases from V and 5 bases from J, leaving 9 bases between. The CDR3 DNA reads as TGTGCCAGCAGTGGACAGACCAACAATGAGCAGTTCTTC. Translated: CASSGQTNNEQFF.

In its sample, this clone was seen once. The genes are TRBV7-9 and TRBJ2-5, with 10 nucleotides matching TRBD2. CDR1 is SEHNR, CDR2 FQNEAQ, per germline (reference sequence). V shed 4 bases, J shed 5 bases, and the junction held 7 bases outside the gene matches. This CDR3 region has 15 residues. The CDR3 nucleotides are TGTGCCAGCAGCTCCCTAGCGGGAGCGGTGGAGACCCAGTACTTC. Protein: CASSSLAGAVETQYF.

The rearrangement uses TRBV4-1 and TRBJ2-3; D is possibly TRBD2 (6 bases). Trimming left V 4 bases short and J 0 bases short, with 20 bases between. Germline-derived CDR1 and CDR2 are MGHRA and YSYEKL. This CDR3 spans 18 amino acids. The DNA for the CDR3 is TGCGCCAGCAGCCTGATGATATGGAGGGCCTTCAGCACAGATACGCAGTATTTT. It codes for CASSLMIWRAFSTDTQYF.

V gene TRBV5-1 combines with J gene TRBJ2-3, with 9 bases lining up with TRBD1. V trimming: 4 bases; J trimming: 6 bases; junction bases outside the gene matches: 6. The CDR3 is 14 residues long. The germline V gene has CDR1 SGHRS and CDR2 YFSETQ. The CDR3 DNA reads as TGCGCCAGCAGCGGGACAGGGTGGACGGATACGCAGTATTTT. Residues: CASSGTGWTDTQYF.

CDR3 amino acids: CATIEGSSRDTQYF. In DNA, the CDR3 is TGTGCCACCATCGAGGGATCTAGTAGAGATACGCAGTATTTT. The chain couples TRBV6-1 to TRBJ2-3, with a possible D match to TRBD2 (5 bases). Trimming shortened V by 10 bases and J by 5 bases, and 19 bases separated the two germline ends. The CDR3 covers 14 residues. The germline CDR1 and CDR2 sequences are MNHNS and SASEGT.

The CDR3, as DNA: TGTGCCAGTAGTATCCGGCTCACGGGCTCCTACGAGCAGTACTTC. Residues: CASSIRLTGSYEQYF. This chain connects TRBV19 to TRBJ2-7; no definite D call. The CDR3 is 15 residues long. The V gene lost 3 bases and the J gene lost 0 bases, with 12 bases spanning the gap. Looked up from germline, CDR1 is LNHDA and CDR2 is SQIVND (reference sequence).

This chain uses TRBV6-6 with TRBJ2-7; 7 positions match TRBD1. The V gene end was trimmed by 3 bases and the J gene end by 6 bases; junction bases not matched to a gene: 5. Germline lookup yields CDR1 MNHNY and CDR2 SVGAGI (reference sequence). The CDR3 spans 13 residues. The DNA for the CDR3 is TGTGCCAGCAGTTATGACAGGGTAGGCGAGCAGTACTTC. Translated: CASSYDRVGEQYF.